This entry lists 4 T cell receptor beta chains sequenced from one sample in a study of blood T cell repertoires in COVID-19. Produced via immunoSEQ multiplex PCR; TCRdb's table is partial and in-frame only. Among about 250,000 clones listed, approximately 91% were seen once. Sequencing input: peripheral blood. These receptors all stem from a woman younger than 45 with acute or convalescent COVID-19.

This clone was observed a handful of times. The V gene is TRBV19, the J gene TRBJ1-3, with D hard to call. The V and J ends lost 1 base and 2 bases respectively, with 9 bases between them. CDR3 length: 15 amino acids. Per germline, CDR1 LNHDA and CDR2 SQIVND (reference sequence). CDR3 coding DNA: TGTGCCAGTAGTATAGGGGCCGGGGCTGGAAACACCATATATTTT. Amino acids: CASSIGAGAGNTIYF.

This chain joins TRBV12-5 and TRBJ2-1; D is perhaps TRBD1 (6 bases). V was trimmed by 1 base and J by 16 bases, leaving 14 bases between them. Germline V gene sequence: CDR1 LGHNT, CDR2 FRNRAP. This CDR3 has 12 amino acids. CDR3 amino acids: CASGLDRVRFFF. CDR3 nucleotide sequence: TGTGCTAGTGGTTTGGACAGGGTCCGTTTTTTCTTC.

The chain is built from TRBV7-9 and TRBJ2-7, with TRBD1 identical over 8 bases. Looked up from germline, CDR1 is SEHNR and CDR2 is FQNEAQ (reference sequence). This CDR3 comprises 16 residues. V lost 3 bases, J lost 0 bases, and 7 bases stayed unmatched. In nucleotides, the CDR3 is TGTGCCAGCAGCTTTCAGGGGGCAGGGAGCTCCTACGAGCAGTACTTC. Translating it yields CASSFQGAGSSYEQYF. Full variable domain (remainder filled in from reference TRBV7-9 and TRBJ2-7): DTGVSQNPRHKITKRGQNVTFRCDPISEHNRLYWYRQTLGQGPEFLTYFQNEAQLEKSRLLSDRFSAERPKGSFSTLEIQRTEQGDSAMYLCASSFQGAGSSYEQYFGPGTRLTVT.

V gene TRBV6-5 combines with J gene TRBJ2-7; possible D gene TRBD2, 5 bases. CDR1 and CDR2 from the germline V gene are MNHEY and SVGAGI. The CDR3 has 14 residues. The germline V and J ends were trimmed by 2 bases and 3 bases, with 11 bases remaining between them. The CDR3 DNA follows: TGTGCCAGCAGTTACACTAGAGGTGGCTACGAGCAGTACTTC. Its protein product is CASSYTRGGYEQYF.